The rows below give T cell receptor beta chains drawn from one sample of a study of cytomegalovirus exposure and HLA in healthy donors. Here immunoSEQ multiplex PCR was the method, and the copy in TCRdb shows in-frame clones only, minus some. The table shows under 200,000 clones, with roughly 85% occurring only once. Material: PBMCs. All receptors derive from a woman younger than 35 in good health and CMV-seronegative. Both conserved end residues are part of each CDR3. D genes are given only for firm matches. The listing skips clone size in some rows; elsewhere it reads once, few, many or a size class.

v_gene	j_gene	d_gene	abundance	CDR3nt	CDR3aa
TRBV7-2	TRBJ2-7	NA	NA	TGTGCCAGCAGCTTAGGAGGGACACGCGGGAGGTACTTC	CASSLGGTRGRYF
TRBV29-1	TRBJ2-3	NA	NA	TGCAGCGCCAGCTGGGCAGGGAGCACAGATACGCAGTATTTT	CSASWAGSTDTQYF
TRBV7-2	TRBJ2-1	NA	NA	TGTGCCAGCGCCATACAGGGGGGGGATGAGCAGTTCTTC	CASAIQGGDEQFF
TRBV5-8	TRBJ1-5	NA	NA	TGTGCCAGCAGCGAGACAGCCCATGGACAGCCCCAGCATTTT	CASSETAHGQPQHF
TRBV25-1	TRBJ2-5	NA	NA	TGTGCCAGCAGTGCCTTTAGCGGCTCGTCCCAGTACTTC	CASSAFSGSSQYF
TRBV25-1	TRBJ1-5	TRBD1	once	TGTGCCAGCAGTGAAGGTGAGGGGGCGGTTCAGCCCCAGCATTTT	CASSEGEGAVQPQHF
TRBV4-2	TRBJ2-7	TRBD2	NA	TGTGCCAGCAGCCTTACTCGACTAGCGGGAGCCTACGAGCAGTACTTC	CASSLTRLAGAYEQYF
TRBV10-2	TRBJ1-2	NA	NA	TGCGCCAGCAGTGAGAATATCGGGGTCCCAGTCTATGGCTACACCTTC	CASSENIGVPVYGYTF
TRBV19	TRBJ1-5	TRBD1	NA	TGTGCCAGTAGTGGGGGACAGGGGAGAGTTCAGCCCCAGCATTTT	CASSGGQGRVQPQHF
TRBV7-9	TRBJ2-1	TRBD2	NA	TGTGCCAGCAGCCAATCCGGGACTAGCAGAAATGAGCAGTTCTTC	CASSQSGTSRNEQFF
TRBV28	TRBJ1-6	NA	NA	TGTGCCAGCAGTTCGAATTCACCCCTCCACTTT	CASSSNSPLHF
TRBV28	TRBJ1-5	NA	NA	TGTGCCAGCAGTTTGGGCGCAGAAAGGCAGCCCCAGCATTTT	CASSLGAERQPQHF
TRBV28	TRBJ2-5	NA	NA	TGTGCCAGCAGTCCCCGGCCGTGGCGGGGAGCGAGAGAGACCCAGTACTTC	CASSPRPWRGARETQYF
TRBV28	TRBJ2-2	TRBD1	NA	TGTGCCAGCAGTCGACAGGGGGCGGGGGCCGGGGAGCTGTTTTTT	CASSRQGAGAGELFF
TRBV18	TRBJ2-7	TRBD1	NA	TGTGCCAGCTCACTCTTCCGGGACAGGGCACCCGAGCAGTACTTC	CASSLFRDRAPEQYF
TRBV15	TRBJ1-1	TRBD1	NA	TGTGCCACCAGCAGCAGGGGGCTTAACACTGAAGCTTTCTTT	CATSSRGLNTEAFF
TRBV5-1	TRBJ1-1	TRBD1	NA	TGCGCCAGCAGGACGACAGGGGACACTGAAGCTTTCTTT	CASRTTGDTEAFF